This T cell receptor (beta chain) was sequenced in a study of blood T cell repertoires in COVID-19. Turning to the study itself: From the United States, Italy and Spain came samples of acute and convalescent COVID-19. In each case, the material was cDNA or gDNA derived from T cells, B-cell-depleted T cells, or PBMCs.

Original processing methods: Counts of nucleated cells, estimated from reference gene primer amplification, were obtained. TCRdb's table, derived via immunoSEQ multiplex PCR, lists solely in-frame clones and lacks some. The V and J calls and clone size were taken over from that table, and D and trimming were inferred from the DNA. The table lists 15,000 to 20,000 clones, roughly nine tenths of them singletons, with roughly 49% in the top ten. The CDR3 runs to 15 residues. CDR1 SGHNT and CDR2 YENEEA come from the germline V gene. The V end lost 1 base, the J end lost 6 bases, and 12 bases lay between the germline ends.

The rearrangement joins TRBV11-3 to TRBJ2-2; no definite D call. The sequence was obtained from a human donor in a cohort sampled during active COVID-19. Sequencing was done on a sample of peripheral blood. CDR3 in DNA: TGTGCCAGCAGCTTAGGGGTTGGAGACCCCGGGGAGCTGTTTTTT. Its translation: CASSLGVGDPGELFF.